The rows below give T cell receptor beta chains drawn from one sample of a study of T cell responses to AZD1222 COVID-19 vaccine. Assay: immunoSEQ multiplex PCR; the TCRdb copy retains only in-frame clones and omits some. Seen here are fewer than 120,000 clones, over 85% observed once, and the top ten hold more than 2%. Source: peripheral blood, taken 28 days after the second AZD1222 dose. Receptors originate from an adult who received the AZD1222 COVID-19 vaccine. Each CDR3 is given with its conserved first and last residue. D genes are given only for firm matches. Clone size, where shown, is once, few, many, or a class for clones that have expanded.

V gene,clone size,D gene,J gene,CDR3 protein,CDR3 DNA
TRBV5-4,-,-,TRBJ1-2,CASSLQGNYGYTF,TGTGCCAGCAGCTTGCAGGGTAACTATGGCTACACCTTC
TRBV12-5,once,-,TRBJ1-1,CASGRDTLEAFF,TGTGCTAGCGGACGGGACACTCTTGAAGCTTTCTTT
TRBV10-3,few,TRBD1,TRBJ1-1,CAIRQGGGTEAFF,TGTGCCATCAGGCAGGGGGGAGGGACTGAAGCTTTCTTT
TRBV9,-,-,TRBJ2-3,CASSNRAPPGTDTQYF,TGTGCCAGCAGCAACCGGGCCCCCCCTGGGACAGATACGCAGTATTTT
TRBV5-1,-,TRBD2,TRBJ2-6,CASRVGLGSGANVLTF,TGCGCCAGCAGGGTGGGACTAGGCTCTGGGGCCAACGTCCTGACTTTC
TRBV28,-,-,TRBJ1-3,CASSFGGGLPGNTIYF,TGTGCCAGCAGTTTTGGTGGTGGGCTCCCTGGAAACACCATATATTTT
TRBV12-5,-,-,TRBJ1-1,CASGLGLDRLYTEAFF,TGTGCTAGTGGTTTGGGGCTAGACAGGCTATACACTGAAGCTTTCTTT
TRBV19,-,-,TRBJ1-3,CASLQAHLSGNTIYF,TGTGCCAGCCTACAGGCGCACCTCTCTGGAAACACCATATATTTT
TRBV19,-,TRBD1,TRBJ1-2,CASSPLDRVVYGYTF,TGTGCCAGTAGTCCTCTCGACAGGGTGGTATATGGCTACACCTTC
TRBV7-9,-,-,TRBJ1-1,CASSSPAGGRTEAFF,TGTGCCAGCAGCTCCCCGGCGGGGGGGCGCACTGAAGCTTTCTTT
TRBV7-8,-,-,TRBJ1-1,CASREGGHGSGGNTEAFF,TGTGCCAGCAGGGAGGGTGGCCACGGCAGCGGCGGGAACACTGAAGCTTTCTTT
TRBV6-5,once,-,TRBJ1-4,CASSPTADNEKLFF,TGTGCCAGCAGTCCAACAGCGGATAATGAAAAACTGTTTTTT
TRBV6-5,-,-,TRBJ1-2,CASTQSASGAGGYTF,TGTGCCAGCACCCAAAGTGCGTCGGGGGCTGGCGGCTACACCTTC